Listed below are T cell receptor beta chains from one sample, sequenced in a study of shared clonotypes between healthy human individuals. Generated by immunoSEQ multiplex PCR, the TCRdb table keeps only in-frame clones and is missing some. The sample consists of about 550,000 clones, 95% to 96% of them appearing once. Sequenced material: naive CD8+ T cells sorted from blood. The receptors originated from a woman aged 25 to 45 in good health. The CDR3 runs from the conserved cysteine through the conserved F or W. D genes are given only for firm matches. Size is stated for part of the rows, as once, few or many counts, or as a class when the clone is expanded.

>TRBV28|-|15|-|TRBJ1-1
TGTGCCAGCAGTTTAGGGAATAACGGGGGCACTGAAGCTTTCTTT
CASSLGNNGGTEAFF
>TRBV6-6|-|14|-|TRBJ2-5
TGTGCCAGCAGTCTAACAGGGTTGGAAGAGACCCAGTACTTC
CASSLTGLEETQYF
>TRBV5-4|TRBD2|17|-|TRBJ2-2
TGTGCCAGCAGCCCCGGACTAGCGGGCCTTCGTACCGGGGAGCTGTTTTTT
CASSPGLAGLRTGELFF
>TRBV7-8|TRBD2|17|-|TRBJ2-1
TGTGCCAGCAGCTTATCGGGGACTAGCGGACCCTACAATGAGCAGTTCTTC
CASSLSGTSGPYNEQFF
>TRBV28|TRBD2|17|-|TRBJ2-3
TGTGCCAGCAGTCCACGGCACCCGGGGGGGAGCACAGATACGCAGTATTTT
CASSPRHPGGSTDTQYF
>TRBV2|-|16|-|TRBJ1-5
TGTGCCAGCAGTGAAAGATTGGAACCGCAGAATCAGCCCCAGCATTTT
CASSERLEPQNQPQHF
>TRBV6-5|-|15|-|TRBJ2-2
TGTGCCAGCACACCGGGACAAAAGAACACCGGGGAGCTGTTTTTT
CASTPGQKNTGELFF
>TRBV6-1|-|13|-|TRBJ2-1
TGTGCCAGCTCCGGGACATGGGGCAATGAGCAGTTCTTC
CASSGTWGNEQFF
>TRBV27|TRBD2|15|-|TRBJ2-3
TGTGCCAGCAGCAGACTAGCGGGAGTAGACGATACGCAGTATTTT
CASSRLAGVDDTQYF
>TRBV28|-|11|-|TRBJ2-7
TGTGCCAGCGGAGGATCCTACGAGCAGTACTTC
CASGGSYEQYF
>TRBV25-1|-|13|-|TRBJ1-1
TGTGCCAGCAGTGAGTCTAGGAACACTGAAGCTTTCTTT
CASSESRNTEAFF
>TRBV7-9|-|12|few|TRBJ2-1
TGTGCCAGCAGCTTAAGTCCCAATGAGCAGTTCTTC
CASSLSPNEQFF
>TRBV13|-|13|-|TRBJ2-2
TGTGCCAGCAGCTTAGGGACAACCGGGGAGCTGTTTTTT
CASSLGTTGELFF
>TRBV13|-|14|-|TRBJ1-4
TGTGCCAGCAGCCCCTCCCACCTTGACGAAAAACTGTTTTTT
CASSPSHLDEKLFF
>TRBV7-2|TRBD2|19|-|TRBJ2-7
TGTGCCAGCAGCCCCCTCTGGACTAGCGGGAGGGAAAGCTCCTACGAGCAGTACTTC
CASSPLWTSGRESSYEQYF
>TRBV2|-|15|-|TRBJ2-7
TGTGCCAGCGGGGAGGACAGGTGGGGAATCCACGAGCAGTACTTC
CASGEDRWGIHEQYF
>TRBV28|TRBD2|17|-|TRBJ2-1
TGTGCCAGCAGTTTATCGACTAGCGGGAGGTTCTACAATGAGCAGTTCTTC
CASSLSTSGRFYNEQFF
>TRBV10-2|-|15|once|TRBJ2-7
TGCGCCAGCACCCAGGACAGCCGAAGCTCCTACGAGCAGTACTTC
CASTQDSRSSYEQYF
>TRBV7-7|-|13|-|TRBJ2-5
TGTGCCAGCAGCTTAGTACCCGGAGGGACCCAGTACTTC
CASSLVPGGTQYF
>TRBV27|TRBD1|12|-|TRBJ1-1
TGTGCCAGCAGCTTACCGGGACAGAAAGCTTTCTTT
CASSLPGQKAFF
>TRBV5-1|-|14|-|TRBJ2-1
TGCGCCAGCAGCACAAACACGGGAGTGTCAGAGCAGTTCTTC
CASSTNTGVSEQFF
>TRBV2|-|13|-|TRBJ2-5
TGTGCCAGCAAAAGACAGCTACAAGAGACCCAGTACTTC
CASKRQLQETQYF
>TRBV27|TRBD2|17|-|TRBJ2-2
TGTGCCAGCAGTTTCCCCACTAGCGGGAAGTTCACCGGGGAGCTGTTTTTT
CASSFPTSGKFTGELFF
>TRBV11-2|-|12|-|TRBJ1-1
TGTGCCAGCAGTGTGGGGGGGTTTGGTGCTTTCTTT
CASSVGGFGAFF
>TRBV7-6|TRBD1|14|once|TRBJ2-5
TGTGCCAGCAGCCAGGACAGGGCCCAAGAGACCCAGTACTTC
CASSQDRAQETQYF
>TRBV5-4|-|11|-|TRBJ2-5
TGTGCCAGCAGCGGTCTTGGGGAGCAGTACTTC
CASSGLGEQYF
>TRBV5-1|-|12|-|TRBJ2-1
TGCGCCAGCAGCTTGAATGGCGGAGAGCAGTTCTTC
CASSLNGGEQFF
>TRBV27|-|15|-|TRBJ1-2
TGTGCCAGCAGTTCCCACGTATACAGGGTAGGGGGCTACACCTTC
CASSSHVYRVGGYTF
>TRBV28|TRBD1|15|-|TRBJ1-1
TGTGCCAGCAGCAAGGGGGCGTTTATGAACACTGAAGCTTTCTTT
CASSKGAFMNTEAFF
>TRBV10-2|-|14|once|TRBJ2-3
TGCGCCAGCCGGGGGACTCCGATCACAGATACGCAGTATTTT
CASRGTPITDTQYF
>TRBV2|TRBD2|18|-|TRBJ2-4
TGTGCCAGCAGGGAACCGGGACTAGCGGGAGGGCCATCGAACATTCAGTACTTC
CASREPGLAGGPSNIQYF
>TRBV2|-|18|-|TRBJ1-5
TGTGCCAGCACCCGGTTGGAGTCGAGGGGATTCAGCAATCAGCCCCAGCATTTT
CASTRLESRGFSNQPQHF
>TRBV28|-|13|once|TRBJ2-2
TGTGCCAGCAGTTTCAGGGTGGCCGGGGAGCTGTTTTTT
CASSFRVAGELFF
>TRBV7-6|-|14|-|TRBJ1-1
TGTGCCAGCAGCTTATTCGACGAAAACACTGAAGCTTTCTTT
CASSLFDENTEAFF
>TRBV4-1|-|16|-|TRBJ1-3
TGCGCCAGCAGCCAAGTCTCCGGGCTGCCTGGAAACACCATATATTTT
CASSQVSGLPGNTIYF
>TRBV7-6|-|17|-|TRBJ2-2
TGTGCCAGCAGCCCAGGGGGGCAGGGGTTAGTGACCGGGGAGCTGTTTTTT
CASSPGGQGLVTGELFF
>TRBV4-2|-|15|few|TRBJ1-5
TGTGCCAGCAGCCAAGATGGGTGGGGTACTCAGCCCCAGCATTTT
CASSQDGWGTQPQHF
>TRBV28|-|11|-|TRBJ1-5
TGTGCCAGCAGTACGAGTCAGCCCCAGCATTTT
CASSTSQPQHF
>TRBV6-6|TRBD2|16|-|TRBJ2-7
TGTGCCAGCAGTCCCGGGACTAGTGAGTTCGTCTACGAGCAGTACTTC
CASSPGTSEFVYEQYF
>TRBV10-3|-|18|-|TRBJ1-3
TGTGCCATCAGTGAGTACCCCCTCGATGCCCGCTCTGGAAACACCATATATTTT
CAISEYPLDARSGNTIYF
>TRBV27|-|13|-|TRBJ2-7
TGTGCCAGCAGTTTAGGGATTCCCTACGAGCAGTACTTC
CASSLGIPYEQYF
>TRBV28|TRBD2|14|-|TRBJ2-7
TGTGCCAGCACCGGGACTAGCGGGAAACCGGAGCAGTACTTC
CASTGTSGKPEQYF
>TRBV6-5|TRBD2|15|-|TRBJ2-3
TGTGCCAGCAGTTATGGACTAGTGGGCACAGATACGCAGTATTTT
CASSYGLVGTDTQYF
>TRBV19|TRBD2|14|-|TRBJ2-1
TGTGCCAGTAGGTGGACTAGCGGGATAAATGAGCAGTTCTTC
CASRWTSGINEQFF
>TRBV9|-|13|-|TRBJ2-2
TGTGCCAGCAGCGCCGTAAGCTCCGGGGAGCTGTTTTTT
CASSAVSSGELFF
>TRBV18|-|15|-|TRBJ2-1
TGTGCCAGCTCCCGTACGGGGCCGCGATCCAATGAGCAGTTCTTC
CASSRTGPRSNEQFF
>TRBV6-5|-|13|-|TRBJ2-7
TGTGCCAGCACCCTGTCCCAGGGTCAAGAGCAGTACTTC
CASTLSQGQEQYF
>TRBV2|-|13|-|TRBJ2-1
TGTGCCAGCAGTGCCGGGGATTACAATGAGCAGTTCTTC
CASSAGDYNEQFF
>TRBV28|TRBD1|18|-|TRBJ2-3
TGTGCCAGCAGTTCTACCCGCCGACAGGGGGCAGTCGCTGATACGCAGTATTTT
CASSSTRRQGAVADTQYF
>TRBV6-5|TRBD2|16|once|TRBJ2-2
TGTGCCAGCAGTTATCCGACTAGCGGGAGCCCCGGGGAGCTGTTTTTT
CASSYPTSGSPGELFF
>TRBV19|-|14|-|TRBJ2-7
TGTGCCAGTAGTATCGGAGCGGGTAACTACGAGCAGTACTTC
CASSIGAGNYEQYF
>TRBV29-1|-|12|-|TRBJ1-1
TGCAGCGTTGAAGCAGGACGCACTGAAGCTTTCTTT
CSVEAGRTEAFF
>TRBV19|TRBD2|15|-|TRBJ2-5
TGTGCCAGTAGCAGACAATGGACTAGACAAGAGACCCAGTACTTC
CASSRQWTRQETQYF
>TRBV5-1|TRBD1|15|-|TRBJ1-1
TGCGCCAGCAGCGGGGGGACAGCAGCAAACACTGAAGCTTTCTTT
CASSGGTAANTEAFF